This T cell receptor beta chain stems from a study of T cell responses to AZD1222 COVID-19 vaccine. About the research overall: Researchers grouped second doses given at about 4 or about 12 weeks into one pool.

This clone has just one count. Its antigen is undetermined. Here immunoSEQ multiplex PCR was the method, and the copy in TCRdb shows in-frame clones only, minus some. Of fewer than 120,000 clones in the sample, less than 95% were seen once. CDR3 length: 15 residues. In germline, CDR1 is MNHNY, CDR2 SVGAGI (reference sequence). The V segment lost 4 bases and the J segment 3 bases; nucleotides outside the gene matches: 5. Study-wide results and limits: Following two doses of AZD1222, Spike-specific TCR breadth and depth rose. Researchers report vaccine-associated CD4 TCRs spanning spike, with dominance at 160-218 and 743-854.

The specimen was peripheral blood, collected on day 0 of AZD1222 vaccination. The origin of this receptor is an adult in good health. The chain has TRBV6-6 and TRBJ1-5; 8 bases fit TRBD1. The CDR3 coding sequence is TGTGCCAGCAGTTCCGGGACAGGAGACAATCAGCCCCAGCATTTT. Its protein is CASSSGTGDNQPQHF.